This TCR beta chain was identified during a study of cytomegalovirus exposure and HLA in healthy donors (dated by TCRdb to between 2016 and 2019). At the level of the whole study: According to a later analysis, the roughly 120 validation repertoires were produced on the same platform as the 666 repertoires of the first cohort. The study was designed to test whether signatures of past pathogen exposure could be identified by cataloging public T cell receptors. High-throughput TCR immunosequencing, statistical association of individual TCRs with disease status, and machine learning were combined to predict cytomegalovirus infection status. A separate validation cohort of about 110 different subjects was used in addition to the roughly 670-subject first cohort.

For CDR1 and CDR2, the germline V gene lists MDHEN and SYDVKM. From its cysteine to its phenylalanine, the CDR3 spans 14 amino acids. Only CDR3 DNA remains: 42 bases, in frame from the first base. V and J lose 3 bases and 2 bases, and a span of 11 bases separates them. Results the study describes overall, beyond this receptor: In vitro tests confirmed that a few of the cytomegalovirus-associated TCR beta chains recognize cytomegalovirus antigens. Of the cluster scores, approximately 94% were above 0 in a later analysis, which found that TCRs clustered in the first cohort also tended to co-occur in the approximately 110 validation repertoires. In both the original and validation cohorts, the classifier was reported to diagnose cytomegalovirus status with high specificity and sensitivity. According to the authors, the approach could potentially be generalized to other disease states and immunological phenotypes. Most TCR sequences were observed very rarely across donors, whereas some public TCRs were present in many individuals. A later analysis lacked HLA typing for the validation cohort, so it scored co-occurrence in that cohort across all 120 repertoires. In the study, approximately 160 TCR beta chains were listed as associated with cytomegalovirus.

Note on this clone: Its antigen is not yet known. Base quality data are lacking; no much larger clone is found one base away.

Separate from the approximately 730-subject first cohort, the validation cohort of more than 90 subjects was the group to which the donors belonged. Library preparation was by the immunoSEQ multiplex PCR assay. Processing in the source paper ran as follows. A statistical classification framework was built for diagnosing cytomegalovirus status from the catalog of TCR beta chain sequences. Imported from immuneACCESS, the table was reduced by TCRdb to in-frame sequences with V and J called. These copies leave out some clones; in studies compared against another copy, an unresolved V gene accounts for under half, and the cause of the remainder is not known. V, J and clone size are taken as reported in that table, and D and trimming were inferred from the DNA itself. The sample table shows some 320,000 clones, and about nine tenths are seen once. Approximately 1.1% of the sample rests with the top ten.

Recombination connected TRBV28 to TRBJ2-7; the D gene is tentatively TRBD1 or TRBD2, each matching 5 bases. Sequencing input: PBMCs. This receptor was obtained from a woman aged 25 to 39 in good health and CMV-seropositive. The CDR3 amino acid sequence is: CASSFGGATYEQYF. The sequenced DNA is TGTGCCAGCAGTTTTGGGGGTGCAACCTACGAGCAGTACTTC.